One and the same sample provided the 25 T cell receptor beta chains below, sequenced in a study of TIL therapy for anti-PD-1-resistant metastatic lung cancer. Sequencing used immunoSEQ v3. Sequenced by immunoSEQ multiplex PCR; TCRdb stores in-frame clones only, minus some. The data hold approximately 40,000 clones, with around 67% observed a single time. Regarding time point: pre-treatment sample, taken before nivolumab and TIL therapy. The input for sequencing was blood, taken at baseline. The source of these receptors is a person aged 25 to 80 with non-small cell lung cancer.

The chain is built from TRBV30 and TRBJ2-7; the match to TRBD1 covers 9 bases. V lost 2 bases, J lost 2 bases, and 4 bases stayed unmatched. Looked up from germline, CDR1 is GTSNPN and CDR2 is SVGIG (reference sequence). This CDR3 contains 14 residues. Here the CDR3 reads CAWSLNRGPYEQYF. As DNA, the CDR3 is TGTGCCTGGAGTCTGAACAGGGGGCCCTACGAGCAGTACTTC.

The gene calls are TRBV9 and TRBJ2-7; 7 bases map to TRBD2. Germline V lookup: CDR1 SGDLS, CDR2 YYNGEE. Losses at the gene ends were 3 bases for V and 6 bases for J; bases not matched to a gene: 12. The length of the CDR3 is 15 residues. Here the CDR3 DNA reads TGTGCCAGCAGCGAATTGGGGCTAGCGGAGAGCGAGCAGTACTTC. Its translation is CASSELGLAESEQYF.

This chain joins TRBV10-1 and TRBJ1-1; TRBD1 might be the D (5 bases). Per germline, CDR1 WNHNN and CDR2 SYGVQD (reference sequence). V dropped 7 bases and J dropped 4 bases, with 19 bases sitting between them. The CDR3 has 15 residues. CDR3 nucleotide sequence: TGCGCCAGCACTACCGGGGGGGGGAGATCCACTGAAGCTTTCTTT. Protein product: CASTTGGGRSTEAFF.

The chain carries TRBV11-3 and TRBJ2-2; 11 bases fit TRBD2. The CDR3 has 18 amino acids. The V gene end was trimmed by 0 bases and the J gene end by 3 bases; junction bases not matched to a gene: 6. Per the germline V gene, CDR1 is SGHNT and CDR2 is YENEEA. The CDR3 loop is CASSLDVLAGGDTGELFF. CDR3 in DNA: TGTGCCAGCAGCTTAGACGTATTAGCGGGAGGGGACACCGGGGAGCTGTTTTTT.

V usage is TRBV25-1 and J usage is TRBJ1-5; D not certain. Germline assignment: CDR1 MGHDK and CDR2 SYGVNS. The CDR3 spans 12 residues. Trimming removed 5 bases from V and 7 bases from J, with 9 bases in between. CDR3 in amino acids: CASSLGGQPQHF. CDR3 DNA sequence: TGTGCCAGCAGTCTAGGTGGGCAGCCCCAGCATTTT.

The CDR3 loop reads CASRIPTNYGYTF. The CDR3 DNA reads as TGTGCCAGCAGGATACCGACTAACTATGGCTACACCTTC. This rearrangement joins TRBV28 to TRBJ1-2; unclear D gene. The CDR3 loop spans 13 amino acids. Per germline, CDR1 MDHEN and CDR2 SYDVKM. Trimming left V 6 bases short and J 0 bases short, with 8 bases between.

This chain connects TRBV5-4 to TRBJ2-1; 7 nucleotides match TRBD1. With V trimmed by 4 bases and J by 4 bases, 5 bases remained unmatched. The germline CDR1 and CDR2 sequences are SGHNT and YYREEE (reference sequence). The CDR3 contains 14 residues. The CDR3 here is CASSLQGQYNEQFF. The CDR3 nucleotides read TGTGCCAGCAGCCTTCAGGGACAGTACAATGAGCAGTTCTTC.

CDR3 amino acids: CASSLPEPLGPQHF. CDR3 bases: TGTGCCAGCAGTTTACCGGAACCCCTGGGGCCCCAGCATTTT. This rearrangement joins TRBV28 to TRBJ1-5; D gene unclear. The CDR3 runs 14 residues. V gave up 2 bases and J gave up 9 bases, with 14 bases separating them. Germline V gene data show CDR1 as MDHEN and CDR2 as SYDVKM.

The CDR3 here is CASSPSGLDTQYF. The CDR3 DNA reads TGTGCCAGCAGCCCTTCGGGTCTAGATACGCAGTATTTT. The chain joins TRBV5-4 to TRBJ2-3, with D uncertain. CDR1 is SGHNT, CDR2 YYREEE, per germline (reference sequence). The CDR3 has 13 amino acids. The V and J ends lost 4 bases and 5 bases respectively, with 11 bases between them.

This clone has only a few counts. The chain couples TRBV4-2 to TRBJ1-1, with D perhaps TRBD1 (5 bases). Germline values: CDR1 LGHNA, CDR2 YNFKEQ. The V and J ends lost 1 base and 1 base respectively, with 13 bases between them. This CDR3 is 16 amino acids long. This CDR3 reads CASSQVWTGTNTEAFF. The CDR3 DNA follows: TGTGCCAGCAGCCAAGTCTGGACGGGGACGAACACTGAAGCTTTCTTT.

The rearrangement links TRBV5-1 to TRBJ2-7, with TRBD2 matching 14 bases. Per the germline V gene, CDR1 is SGHRS and CDR2 is YFSETQ. This CDR3 has 16 residues. The V and J ends lost 0 bases and 5 bases, in that order; junction bases with no gene match: 4. The CDR3 region has the DNA TGCGCCAGCAGCTTGGGGGGGACTAGCGGGAGTGACGAGCAGTACTTC. Translation gives CASSLGGTSGSDEQYF. Full variable domain (outside the CDR3, taken from reference TRBV5-1 and TRBJ2-7): KAGVTQTPRYLIKTRGQQVTLSCSPISGHRSVSWYQQTPGQGLQFLFEYFSETQRNKGNFPGRFSGRQFSNSRSEMNVSTLELGDSALYLCASSLGGTSGSDEQYFGPGTRLTVT.

CDR3 DNA: TGCAGCGTTGGACTAGCGGGGGCCTACGAGCAGTACTTC. This encodes CSVGLAGAYEQYF. The V gene is TRBV29-1, the J gene TRBJ2-7; 12 bases agree with TRBD2. V dropped 4 bases and J dropped 2; count of bases not matched to a gene: 0. The germline CDR1 and CDR2 sequences are SQVTM and ANQGSEA. The length of the CDR3 is 13 residues.

This clone came up a few times. This chain uses TRBV7-2 with TRBJ1-2; D might be TRBD1 (5 bases). This CDR3 region has 16 residues. V was clipped by 2 bases and J by 3 bases, with 16 bases between them. The germline gives CDR1 SGHTA, CDR2 FQGNSA. The CDR3 DNA follows: TGTGCCAGCAGCTTAACTCCGAGACAGCCCTACTATGGCTACACCTTC. Residues: CASSLTPRQPYYGYTF.

The chain couples TRBV11-1 to TRBJ2-7; TRBD2 aligns across 16 bases. The V segment lost 5 bases and the J segment 3 bases; nucleotides outside the gene matches: 4. CDR1 is SGHAT, CDR2 FQDESV, per germline (reference sequence). This CDR3 region has 16 residues. The CDR3 region has the DNA TGTGCCAGCAGCGAGGGACTAGCGGGGGGGCACTACGAGCAGTACTTC. The encoded protein is CASSEGLAGGHYEQYF.

The V gene is TRBV6-5, the J gene TRBJ2-5; D is perhaps TRBD2 (5 bases). Germline loops: CDR1 MNHEY, CDR2 SVGAGI. The V gene lost 6 bases and the J gene lost 5 bases, with 19 bases spanning the gap. CDR3 length equals 15 residues. The CDR3 DNA is TGTGCCAGCAGAAGTGGGTACGGGGAGTTGGAGACCCAGTACTTC. It yields the protein CASRSGYGELETQYF.

This rearrangement joins TRBV6-1 to TRBJ1-2; 9 bases fit TRBD1. Germline CDR1 and CDR2: MNHNS and SASEGT. J was trimmed by 8 bases and V by 6 bases; bases with no gene match: 13. This CDR3 has 15 amino acids. The CDR3 sequence: CASREGDREVEGYTF. CDR3 bases: TGTGCCAGCAGAGAGGGGGACAGGGAGGTTGAAGGCTACACCTTC.

This clone was observed a single time. The CDR3 spells CASSRDSTNYGYTF. The CDR3 DNA follows: TGTGCCAGCAGCCGGGACTCGACTAACTATGGCTACACCTTC. J is TRBJ1-2 and V is TRBV7-2; D perhaps matches TRBD1 (5 bases). V was pared by 5 bases and J by 0 bases, with 10 bases between. Germline V gene lookup returns CDR1 SGHTA and CDR2 FQGNSA. This CDR3 spans 14 amino acids.

The V and J genes are TRBV5-1 and TRBJ1-5; D uncertain. Per germline, CDR1 SGHRS and CDR2 YFSETQ. The V end lost 0 bases, the J end lost 6 bases, and 16 bases lay between the germline ends. This CDR3 has 16 amino acids. CDR3 sequence (DNA): TGCGCCAGCAGCTTGGACGGGTCGAGTCCGGGTCAGCCCCAGCATTTT. It encodes CASSLDGSSPGQPQHF.

Only one count was recorded for this clone. The V call is TRBV4-3, the J call TRBJ2-2, with 11 bases matching TRBD2. This CDR3 has 19 residues. V shed 0 bases and J 4 bases; nucleotides not matched to a gene: 10. Germline V gene lookup returns CDR1 LGHNA and CDR2 YSLEER. The CDR3 nucleotides read TGCGCCAGCAGCCAAGATCGCGGTAGCGGGGGGGTTAGCACCGGGGAGCTGTTTTTT. It specifies CASSQDRGSGGVSTGELFF.

The rearrangement uses TRBV14 and TRBJ2-2; D might be TRBD2 (6 bases). CDR1 is SGHDN, CDR2 FVKESK, per germline. CDR3 size: 14 residues. The V end lost 6 bases, the J end lost 4 bases, and 12 bases lay between the germline ends. DNA of the CDR3: TGTGCCAGCAGTACCGGAGGGAGCACCGGGGAGCTGTTTTTT. Its translation is CASSTGGSTGELFF.

The chain has TRBV9 and TRBJ2-1; D possibly corresponds to TRBD1 (5 bases). Germline lookup yields CDR1 SGDLS and CDR2 YYNGEE. The CDR3 runs 15 residues. The ends were cut back, 2 bases at V and 6 bases at J, with 15 bases in the middle. The CDR3 DNA sequence: TGTGCCAGCAGCGTCCAAGGACACCTGATCAATGAGCAGTTCTTC. Its protein is CASSVQGHLINEQFF.

This chain uses TRBV7-9 with TRBJ2-3, with 10 bases identical to TRBD2. With V trimmed by 6 bases and J by 0 bases, 6 bases remained unmatched. Germline values: CDR1 SEHNR, CDR2 FQNEAQ (reference sequence). CDR3 size: 16 residues. CDR3 protein: CASSLGLAESTDTQYF. The CDR3 DNA is TGTGCCAGCAGTCTAGGACTAGCGGAGAGCACAGATACGCAGTATTTT.

This clone has more than one count but fewer than ten. The rearrangement uses TRBV4-2 and TRBJ1-1; tentatively, D is TRBD1 (6 bases). The CDR3 has 13 amino acids. V lost 7 bases and J lost 5, with 14 bases in between. Germline values: CDR1 LGHNA, CDR2 YNFKEQ. This CDR3 reads CASTRGIGTEAFF. The CDR3 DNA is TGTGCCAGCACCAGGGGCATAGGTACTGAAGCTTTCTTT.

This clone occurred once. The V gene is TRBV7-2, the J gene TRBJ1-5, with TRBD1 identical over 8 bases. CDR3 length: 13 amino acids. Germline V gives CDR1 SGHTA, CDR2 FQGNSA. Trimming removed 5 bases from V and 11 bases from J; junction bases left unmatched: 8. In DNA, the CDR3 is TGTGCCAGCAGCAGCGGACAGGGCCTGGCCCAGCATTTT. Protein sequence: CASSSGQGLAQHF.

J is TRBJ1-2 and V is TRBV15; no clear D gene. The V and J ends lost 0 bases and 3 bases respectively, with 20 bases between them. CDR1 is LNHNV, CDR2 YYDKDF, per germline (reference sequence). This CDR3 is 18 amino acids long. CDR3 nucleotides: TGTGCCACCAGCAGAGATAGAATACGGTCCCTAGGAGACTATGGCTACACCTTC. This codes for CATSRDRIRSLGDYGYTF.